A selection of T cell receptor beta chains follows, all from one sample in a study of blood T cells in healthy people across ages. TCRdb processed the 5' RACE reads anew with MiXCR; each CDR3 protein has one entry. This sample carries hundreds of thousands of distinct CDR3 sequences, more than 55% of them seen once, and the ten largest clones take under 30%. The sequenced sample was blood. These receptor sequences come from a man in his forties in good health. Each CDR3 is given with its conserved first and last residue. Fields, in order: CDR3 length, clone size, D gene, V gene, J gene, CDR3 protein, CDR3 DNA. A D gene is named only where the DNA matches it firmly. Not every row has a clone size; where given, it reads once, few, many or a size class.

>14|NA|NA|TRBV6-2/TRBV6-3|TRBJ1-5
CASRNPGGNQPQHF
TGTGCCAGCAGAAACCCAGGGGGCAATCAGCCCCAGCATTTT
>14|NA|NA|TRBV7-9|TRBJ1-2
CASSLSRLLGGYTF
TGTGCCAGCAGCTTATCAAGACTTCTCGGTGGCTACACCTTC
>15|NA|TRBD2|TRBV11-3|TRBJ2-1
CASSFAGGSYNEQFF
TGTGCCAGCAGCTTCGCGGGGGGTTCCTACAATGAGCAGTTCTTC
>15|many|NA|TRBV6-1|TRBJ2-1
CASRVGSSRINEQFF
TGTGCCAGCAGGGTCGGTTCTAGTAGGATCAATGAGCAGTTCTTC
>14|NA|NA|TRBV12-5|TRBJ1-2
CASGLVSQGGGYTF
TGTGCTAGTGGTTTGGTTTCTCAGGGAGGTGGCTACACCTTC
>13|few|TRBD1|TRBV29-1|TRBJ1-2
CSVEGTVGYGYTF
TGCAGCGTTGAGGGGACAGTTGGCTATGGCTACACCTTC
>15|few|NA|TRBV2|TRBJ2-7
CASIPSPDKNYEQYF
TGTGCCAGCATTCCCTCGCCAGACAAGAACTACGAGCAGTACTTC
>14|few|NA|TRBV7-2|TRBJ2-2
CASSLSRNTGELFF
TGTGCCAGCAGCTTGTCACGGAACACCGGGGAGCTGTTTTTT
>15|NA|NA|TRBV20-1|TRBJ2-2
CSARGTVPTAGELFF
TGCAGTGCTAGAGGGACTGTTCCTACCGCCGGGGAGCTGTTTTTT
>17|NA|NA|TRBV6-5|TRBJ2-2
CASSSGSTVQNTGELFF
TGTGCCAGCAGTTCTGGATCGACAGTACAGAACACCGGGGAGCTGTTTTTT